Listed below are T cell receptor beta chains from one sample, sequenced in a study of T cell responses to AZD1222 COVID-19 vaccine. This table comes from immunoSEQ multiplex PCR, and its TCRdb copy is limited to in-frame clones, with some not included. The table has 150,000 to 200,000 clones, about 92% seen once. The specimen comprised peripheral blood, sampled on day 0 of AZD1222 vaccination. These TCRs come from an adult in good health. CDR3s include the opening cysteine and the closing phenylalanine or tryptophan. The D gene is left open where the match is weak. Expanded clones are given a class, and other clones once, few, many or no size at all.

d_gene,j_gene,v_gene,abundance,CDR3aa,CDR3nt
.,TRBJ1-2,TRBV5-4,.,CASSLEYGGGGYTF,TGTGCCAGCAGCTTGGAGTACGGGGGCGGGGGCTACACCTTC
.,TRBJ1-4,TRBV7-9,.,CASSLGTSRANEKLFF,TGTGCCAGCAGCTTAGGAACCTCTAGAGCTAATGAAAAACTGTTTTTT
.,TRBJ1-4,TRBV7-8,.,CASSLMDGRKLFF,TGTGCCAGCAGCCTGATGGACGGGCGCAAACTGTTTTTT
.,TRBJ1-1,TRBV7-3,.,CASSLSHGTGTEAFF,TGTGCCAGCAGCCTCTCTCACGGGACGGGGACTGAAGCTTTCTTT
.,TRBJ2-5,TRBV5-4,.,CASSVKRTEETQYF,TGTGCCAGCAGCGTAAAAAGGACTGAAGAGACCCAGTACTTC
TRBD1,TRBJ1-2,TRBV6-5,.,CASSYDRGHANYGYTF,TGTGCCAGCAGTTATGACAGGGGGCATGCCAACTATGGCTACACCTTC
.,TRBJ2-2,TRBV9,.,CASSPQGRANTGELFF,TGTGCCAGCAGCCCCCAGGGGAGGGCAAACACCGGGGAGCTGTTTTTT
.,TRBJ2-5,TRBV15,.,CATSRDRGYQETQYF,TGTGCCACCAGCAGAGATCGGGGGTACCAAGAGACCCAGTACTTC
.,TRBJ1-1,TRBV5-1,.,CASSLGSTEAFF,TGCGCCAGCAGCTTAGGAAGCACTGAAGCTTTCTTT
.,TRBJ1-5,TRBV18,.,CASSSRRGDNQPQHF,TGTGCCAGCTCATCCCGGAGGGGGGATAATCAGCCCCAGCATTTT
.,TRBJ2-7,TRBV2,.,CASSPYAGYEQYF,TGTGCCAGCAGTCCATACGCAGGGTACGAGCAGTACTTC
TRBD1,TRBJ1-5,TRBV10-3,.,CAISAGQGFLNNQPQHF,TGTGCCATCAGTGCGGGACAGGGATTTCTTAACAATCAGCCCCAGCATTTT
.,TRBJ1-4,TRBV2,once,CASSPIGNIGEKLFF,TGTGCCAGCAGTCCAATTGGGAACATCGGGGAAAAACTGTTTTTT
.,TRBJ2-3,TRBV9,.,CASSVGVLTDTQYF,TGTGCCAGCAGCGTAGGGGTTCTCACAGATACGCAGTATTTT
.,TRBJ2-5,TRBV5-1,.,CASSLWPQETQYF,TGCGCCAGCAGCTTGTGGCCGCAAGAGACCCAGTACTTC
.,TRBJ2-2,TRBV5-1,.,CASSLDGTGELFF,TGCGCCAGCAGCTTGGATGGCACCGGGGAGCTGTTTTTT
.,TRBJ2-5,TRBV5-6,.,CASSFQSGETQYF,TGTGCCAGCAGCTTTCAGTCCGGAGAGACCCAGTACTTC
.,TRBJ1-4,TRBV2,once,CASSERSGTTSEKLFF,TGTGCCAGCAGCGAGAGGTCGGGGACAACATCCGAAAAACTGTTTTTT
.,TRBJ2-1,TRBV15,.,CATSRLANTYNEQFF,TGTGCCACCAGCAGACTAGCGAATACTTACAATGAGCAGTTCTTC
.,TRBJ1-2,TRBV28,once,CASSWGGGGYGYTF,TGTGCCAGCAGCTGGGGGGGCGGTGGGTATGGCTACACCTTC
.,TRBJ1-1,TRBV15,.,CATSRVLTEAFF,TGTGCCACCAGCAGAGTCCTTACTGAAGCTTTCTTT
.,TRBJ1-5,TRBV27,.,CASRKADNQPQHF,TGTGCCAGCAGGAAGGCAGACAATCAGCCCCAGCATTTT
.,TRBJ1-2,TRBV3-1/TRBV3-2,.,CASSQAGGWYGYTF,TGTGCCAGCAGCCAAGCTGGGGGTTGGTATGGCTACACCTTC
TRBD1,TRBJ1-2,TRBV7-3,.,CASSPTGGKNYGYTF,TGTGCCAGCAGCCCAACAGGGGGGAAAAACTATGGCTACACCTTC
.,TRBJ1-2,TRBV19,.,CASSTRSLGMGYTF,TGTGCCAGTAGTACCAGGAGCCTAGGAATGGGCTACACCTTC
.,TRBJ1-1,TRBV19,.,CASSIAAGVTEAFF,TGTGCCAGTAGTATAGCAGCTGGGGTCACTGAAGCTTTCTTT
.,TRBJ2-2,TRBV11-3,.,CASSLRGSNTGELFF,TGTGCCAGCAGCTTACGGGGCTCCAACACCGGGGAGCTGTTTTTT
.,TRBJ1-5,TRBV7-8,.,CASSLGEGVNNQPQHF,TGTGCCAGCAGCTTAGGGGAGGGGGTTAACAATCAGCCCCAGCATTTT
.,TRBJ2-6,TRBV5-4,.,CASSPIGSPSGANVLTF,TGTGCCAGCAGCCCCATAGGTAGCCCTTCTGGGGCCAACGTCCTGACTTTC
TRBD2,TRBJ2-2,TRBV4-3,.,CASSQPTPSGGSTGELFF,TGCGCCAGCAGCCAACCTACACCTAGCGGGGGGAGTACCGGGGAGCTGTTTTTT
.,TRBJ1-6,TRBV13,.,CASSSGEIGVSNSPLHF,TGTGCCAGCAGCTCGGGGGAAATAGGGGTGAGTAATTCACCCCTCCACTTT
.,TRBJ1-5,TRBV3-1/TRBV3-2,.,CASSRDPGNQPQHF,TGTGCCAGCAGCCGGGACCCAGGCAATCAGCCCCAGCATTTT
.,TRBJ2-3,TRBV12-3/TRBV12-4,.,CASSLRAEDTQYF,TGTGCCAGCAGTTTGAGGGCGGAAGATACGCAGTATTTT
.,TRBJ1-5,TRBV27,.,CASSAQGVRQPQHF,TGTGCCAGCAGTGCACAGGGAGTACGTCAGCCCCAGCATTTT
.,TRBJ2-3,TRBV5-1,.,CASSPRGMNTDTQYF,TGCGCCAGCAGCCCCCGGGGGATGAACACAGATACGCAGTATTTT
.,TRBJ2-5,TRBV5-6,.,CASSLIAGGQETQYF,TGTGCCAGCAGCTTGATAGCCGGCGGTCAAGAGACCCAGTACTTC
.,TRBJ2-7,TRBV11-2,few,CASSLDTAPAYEQYF,TGTGCCAGCAGCTTAGATACAGCCCCGGCCTACGAGCAGTACTTC
.,TRBJ1-2,TRBV13,.,CASSSFTGRAKNGYTF,TGTGCCAGCAGCTCCTTCACAGGGCGAGCTAAGAATGGCTACACCTTC
.,TRBJ1-6,TRBV28,.,CASRHLNGSPLHF,TGTGCCAGCCGTCACCTAAATGGTTCACCCCTCCACTTT
.,TRBJ1-1,TRBV6-5,.,CASSYGEVTEAFF,TGTGCCAGCAGTTACGGGGAGGTCACTGAAGCTTTCTTT
.,TRBJ2-5,TRBV9,.,CASSANQETQYF,TGTGCCAGCAGCGCTAACCAAGAGACCCAGTACTTC
.,TRBJ1-6,TRBV5-6,once,CASSLGWMDNSPLHF,TGTGCCAGCAGCTTGGGCTGGATGGATAATTCACCCCTCCACTTT
.,TRBJ2-5,TRBV19,once,CASSIGGRGETQYF,TGTGCCAGTAGTATAGGGGGGCGCGGGGAGACCCAGTACTTC
.,TRBJ2-7,TRBV7-5,.,CARSSSAGRPYEQYF,TGTGCCAGAAGCTCCTCGGCGGGTCGCCCCTACGAGCAGTACTTC
.,TRBJ1-4,TRBV3-1/TRBV3-2,.,CASSHRGAREKLFF,TGTGCCAGCAGCCACAGGGGAGCGCGTGAAAAACTGTTTTTT
TRBD1,TRBJ2-7,TRBV12-3/TRBV12-4,.,CASGLTGPYEQYF,TGTGCCAGCGGACTGACAGGGCCCTACGAGCAGTACTTC
.,TRBJ1-5,TRBV6-5,.,CASSNRALNQPQHF,TGTGCCAGCAGTAACCGGGCCCTCAATCAGCCCCAGCATTTT
TRBD1,TRBJ2-3,TRBV5-1,.,CASSSTGGTDTQYF,TGCGCCAGCAGCTCGACAGGGGGCACAGATACGCAGTATTTT
.,TRBJ1-1,TRBV12-3/TRBV12-4,.,CASSLQGFTEAFF,TGTGCCAGCAGTTTACAGGGATTCACTGAAGCTTTCTTT
.,TRBJ1-2,TRBV30,.,CASPRGRLYTF,TGTGCCTCCCCCCGTGGCAGGCTCTACACCTTC
TRBD1,TRBJ1-1,TRBV15,.,CATSRGQGGEAFF,TGTGCCACCAGCAGAGGTCAGGGGGGTGAAGCTTTCTTT
.,TRBJ1-2,TRBV6-2/TRBV6-3,.,CASSHTGYGYTF,TGTGCCAGCAGTCACACTGGGTATGGCTACACCTTC
TRBD1,TRBJ1-5,TRBV2,.,CASNGQGAAPQHF,TGTGCCAGCAATGGACAGGGGGCAGCGCCCCAGCATTTT